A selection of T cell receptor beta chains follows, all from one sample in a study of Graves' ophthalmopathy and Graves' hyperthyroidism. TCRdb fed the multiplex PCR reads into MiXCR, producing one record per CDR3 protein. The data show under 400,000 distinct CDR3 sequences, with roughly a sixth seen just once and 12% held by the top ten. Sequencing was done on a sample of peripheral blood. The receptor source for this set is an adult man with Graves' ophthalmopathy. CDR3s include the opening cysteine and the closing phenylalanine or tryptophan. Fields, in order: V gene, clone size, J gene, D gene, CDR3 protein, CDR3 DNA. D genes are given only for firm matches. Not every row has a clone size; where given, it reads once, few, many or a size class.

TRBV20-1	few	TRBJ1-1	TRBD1	CSAEIQGDTEAFF	TGCAGTGCTGAGATACAGGGGGACACTGAAGCTTTCTTT
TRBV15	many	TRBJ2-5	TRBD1	CATSRTRGQTQYF	TGTGCCACCAGCAGAACCAGGGGGCAGACCCAGTACTTC
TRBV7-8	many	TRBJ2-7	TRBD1	CASRADRGPPYEQYF	TGTGCCAGCAGGGCCGACAGGGGGCCGCCCTACGAGCAGTACTTC
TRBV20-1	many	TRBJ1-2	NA	CSAARGGREYYGYTF	TGCAGTGCCGCTAGGGGGGGAAGGGAATACTATGGCTACACCTTC
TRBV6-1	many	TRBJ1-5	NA	CASSDRTASNQPQHF	TGTGCCAGCAGTGATCGGACGGCTAGCAATCAGCCCCAGCATTTT
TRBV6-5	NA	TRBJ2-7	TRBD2	CASSYTTSGGYEQYF	TGTGCCAGCAGTTACACGACTAGCGGGGGCTACGAGCAGTACTTC
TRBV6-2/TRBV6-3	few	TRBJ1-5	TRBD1	CASSGDRGRSNQPQHF	TGTGCCAGCAGTGGGGACAGGGGAAGGAGCAATCAGCCCCAGCATTTT
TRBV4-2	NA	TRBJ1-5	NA	CASSQDTGSNQPQLF	TGTGCCAGCAGCCAAGATACAGGCAGCAATCAGCCCCAGCTTTTT
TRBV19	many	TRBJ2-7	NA	CASSTTHNEFYEQYF	TGTGCCAGTAGTACCACCCACAATGAGTTTTACGAGCAGTACTTC
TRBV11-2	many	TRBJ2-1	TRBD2	CASSRLAGGNEQFF	TGTGCCAGCAGTCGCCTAGCGGGGGGTAATGAGCAGTTCTTC
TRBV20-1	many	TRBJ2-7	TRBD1	CSVPGQGNDEQYF	TGCAGTGTCCCGGGACAGGGAAACGACGAGCAGTACTTC
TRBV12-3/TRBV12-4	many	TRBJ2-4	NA	CASSGGRAKNIQYF	TGTGCCAGCAGTGGGGGAAGAGCCAAAAACATTCAGTACTTC
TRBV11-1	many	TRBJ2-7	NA	CASSSLATYEQYF	TGTGCCAGCAGCTCCTTAGCGACCTACGAGCAGTACTTC
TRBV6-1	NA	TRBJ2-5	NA	CASTGSLGRPETQYF	TGTGCCAGCACTGGGTCCCTGGGGAGGCCCGAGACCCAGTACTTC
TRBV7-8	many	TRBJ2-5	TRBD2	CASSPRTSGRFQETQYF	TGTGCCAGCAGCCCCCGGACTAGCGGGAGGTTTCAGGAGACCCAGTACTTC
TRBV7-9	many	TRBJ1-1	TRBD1	CASSSGQGALGEAFF	TGTGCCAGCAGCTCCGGACAGGGGGCGCTTGGTGAAGCTTTCTTT
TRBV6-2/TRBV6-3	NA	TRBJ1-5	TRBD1	CASSYVAGTASNQPQHF	TGTGCCAGCAGTTACGTTGCCGGGACAGCGTCCAATCAGCCCCAGCATTTT
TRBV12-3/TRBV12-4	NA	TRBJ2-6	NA	CASFQIPGSGANVLTF	TGTGCCAGCTTCCAAATACCCGGCTCTGGGGCCAACGTCCTGACTTTC
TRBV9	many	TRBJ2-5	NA	CASSVDGVGAQYF	TGTGCCAGCAGCGTAGATGGGGTGGGGGCCCAGTACTTC
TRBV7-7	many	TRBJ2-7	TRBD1	CASSLVTARQGIYEQYF	TGTGCTAGCAGCTTAGTTACTGCCCGACAGGGTATCTACGAGCAGTACTTC
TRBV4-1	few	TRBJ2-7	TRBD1	CASSQPGQGAYEQYF	TGCGCCAGCAGCCAACCGGGACAGGGGGCCTACGAGCAGTACTTC
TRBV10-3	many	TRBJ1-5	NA	CATWTNWDGNQPQHF	TGTGCCACATGGACTAATTGGGATGGCAATCAGCCCCAGCATTTT
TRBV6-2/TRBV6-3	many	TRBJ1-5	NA	CASAQPGGYSNQPQHF	TGTGCCAGCGCCCAGCCGGGAGGATATAGCAATCAGCCCCAGCATTTT